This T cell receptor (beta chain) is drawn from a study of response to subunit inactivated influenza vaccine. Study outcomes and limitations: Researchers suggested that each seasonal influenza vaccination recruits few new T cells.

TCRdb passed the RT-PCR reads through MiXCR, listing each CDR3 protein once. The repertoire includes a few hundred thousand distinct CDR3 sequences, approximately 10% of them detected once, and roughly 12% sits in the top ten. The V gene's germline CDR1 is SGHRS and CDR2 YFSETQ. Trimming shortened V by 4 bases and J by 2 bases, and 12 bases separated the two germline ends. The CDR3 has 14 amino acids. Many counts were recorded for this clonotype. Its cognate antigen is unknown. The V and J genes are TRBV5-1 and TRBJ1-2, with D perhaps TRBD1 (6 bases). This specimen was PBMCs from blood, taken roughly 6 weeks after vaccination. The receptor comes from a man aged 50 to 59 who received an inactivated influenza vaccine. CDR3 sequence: CASSPVGGNYGYTF. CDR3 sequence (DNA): TGCGCCAGCAGCCCTGTAGGGGGAAACTATGGCTACACCTTC.